The clone carrying this T cell receptor beta chain was found a few times. Antigen: not known. Template switching introduced a universal primer site, and the cDNA bore unique molecular identifiers. A single record per CDR3 protein comes from TCRdb applying MiXCR to the 5' RACE reads. The sample lists 500,000 or so distinct CDR3 sequences; approximately 15% were seen once. These data originate in a study of identical twins. Study results and limitations: High-abundance cord blood beta clonotypes had fewer insertions; memory repertoires showed none.

All of the donors were Caucasians in good health. These data also formed part of another study, on yellow fever vaccine responses in identical twins.

Sequencing was performed on CD4+ T cells sorted from blood. This receptor was obtained from a woman between 18 and 29 years old in good health.

CDR3 DNA sequence: TGTGCCAGCAGCCCCACAGGGGCACTTAACTATGGCTACACCTTC. The encoded protein is CASSPTGALNYGYTF. V is TRBV7-9 and J is TRBJ1-2; 7 nucleotides align to TRBD1. Germline V lookup: CDR1 SEHNR, CDR2 FQNEAQ (reference sequence). The CDR3 spans 15 residues. The junction had 7 bases not matched to a gene; V was cut back by 5 bases and J by 1 base.